These 17 T cell receptor beta chains were sequenced from one sample in a study of CD8 T cells in Susac syndrome (dated by TCRdb to about 2019). Receptor libraries were prepared by the immunoSEQ multiplex PCR assay. RNA was extracted with the RNeasy kit and 0.5 to 1 ug was reverse transcribed using random hexamers. In TCRdb, the public reads were trimmed at Q25 with fastp and aligned with MiXCR, with productive beta chains retained. Records with the same CDR3 protein are collapsed into one entry carrying the most frequent genes and DNA. The sample table contains around 100,000 distinct CDR3 sequences; only one count was recorded for 95% of them. The ten largest clonotypes hold 0.3% of the sample. Sequences were obtained from CD8+ T cells from PBMCs. The receptor set was obtained from a human donor with Susac syndrome.

CDR3 residues: CASSLSGSGANVLTF. Written as DNA, the CDR3 is TGTGCCAGCTCACTAAGCGGCTCTGGGGCCAACGTCCTGACTTTC. The chain employs TRBV18 and TRBJ2-6, with a tentative D call TRBD2 (5 bases). There are 15 residues in the CDR3. V dropped 4 bases and J dropped 0 bases, with 7 bases sitting between them. Germline V lookup: CDR1 KGHSH, CDR2 LQKENI.

A single count supports this clonotype. The J gene is TRBJ2-5, the V gene TRBV24-1, with TRBD1 matching 8 bases. V dropped 4 bases and J dropped 5; count of bases not matched to a gene: 5. This CDR3 spans 14 amino acids. Looked up from germline, CDR1 is KGHDR and CDR2 is SFDVKD. The CDR3 DNA is TGTGCCACCAGTGAGGCAGGGGGCATGGAGACCCAGTACTTC. Its protein is CATSEAGGMETQYF.

The chain has TRBV20-1 and TRBJ1-5, with TRBD1 matching 7 bases. This CDR3 comprises 13 residues. V shed 3 bases, J shed 5 bases, and the junction held 4 bases outside the gene matches. Germline loops: CDR1 DFQATT, CDR2 SNEGSKA (reference sequence). The CDR3 bases are TGCAGTGCTAGGGGACAGAGGTATCAGCCCCAGCATTTT. Its protein is CSARGQRYQPQHF.

This sequence joins TRBV2 and TRBJ2-5; 8 bases line up with TRBD2. Losses at the gene ends were 5 bases for V and 5 bases for J; bases not matched to a gene: 7. Germline lookup yields CDR1 SNHLY and CDR2 FYNNEI. CDR3 length equals 14 residues. CDR3 region: CASSPLAGGETQYF. As DNA, the CDR3 is TGTGCCAGCAGTCCCCTGGCGGGGGGCGAGACCCAGTACTTC.

The genes are TRBV4-2 and TRBJ1-2; 7 positions match TRBD1. Trimming took 1 base from V and 3 from J; bases not matched to a gene: 5. The CDR3 length is 15 residues. Germline CDR1 and CDR2: LGHNA and YNFKEQ. The CDR3 DNA is TGTGCCAGCAGCCAAGGGGGACAGCCACACTATGGCTACACCTTC. Translating gives CASSQGGQPHYGYTF.

CDR3 protein: CAIRTQGEDDGYTF. CDR3 nucleotide sequence: TGTGCCATCCGAACCCAGGGGGAGGATGATGGCTACACCTTC. The rearrangement uses TRBV10-3 and TRBJ1-2; 7 bases align to TRBD1. Germline-derived CDR1 and CDR2 are ENHRY and SYGVKD. This CDR3 is 14 amino acids long. Trimming at V came to 8 bases and at J to 6 bases, leaving 12 bases not matched to a gene.

The V gene is TRBV7-9, the J gene TRBJ2-3; D call uncertain. The CDR3 has 15 amino acids. CDR1 and CDR2 from the germline V gene are SEHNR and FQNEAQ (reference sequence). Trimming stripped 4 bases from V and 6 bases from J, with 17 bases between. CDR3 loop: CASSSPLQELDTQYF. CDR3 DNA: TGTGCCAGCAGCTCACCCCTTCAGGAGTTGGATACGCAGTATTTT.

CDR3 region: CASSDGTSGTDTQYF. Here the CDR3 DNA reads TGTGCCAGCAGTGACGGGACTAGCGGCACAGATACGCAGTATTTT. The rearrangement uses TRBV6-4 and TRBJ2-3; the match to TRBD2 covers 10 bases. This CDR3 is built from 15 residues. The V and J ends lost 2 bases and 1 base, in that order; junction bases with no gene match: 0. CDR1 MRHNA and CDR2 SNTAGT come from the germline V gene.

The rearrangement links TRBV6-4 to TRBJ2-3, with 7 bases lining up with TRBD1. With V trimmed by 5 bases and J by 3 bases, 8 bases remained unmatched. The CDR3 runs to 15 residues. Germline V CDR1 and CDR2: MRHNA, SNTAGT. CDR3 nucleotides: TGTGCCAGCAGTATCGGGACAGATCCAACAGATACGCAGTATTTT. Amino acid sequence: CASSIGTDPTDTQYF.

The J gene is TRBJ2-1, the V gene TRBV15; 8 bases agree with TRBD1. Germline assignment: CDR1 LNHNV and CDR2 YYDKDF (reference sequence). This CDR3 is built from 14 residues. J lost 8 bases, V lost 2 bases, and 5 bases had no gene match. CDR3 DNA sequence: TGTGCCACCAGCAGAAGACAGGGGAGCGATGAGCAGTTCTTC. This translates into CATSRRQGSDEQFF.

This chain uses TRBV3-1 with TRBJ2-1; D might be TRBD2 (6 bases). Germline V gene lookup returns CDR1 LGHDT and CDR2 YNNKEL (reference sequence). V shed 3 bases and J shed 9 bases, with 12 bases lying between them. The CDR3 totals 13 residues. CDR3 region: CASSHELAVEQFF. In nucleotides, the CDR3 is TGTGCCAGCAGCCACGAACTAGCAGTTGAGCAGTTCTTC.

This chain connects TRBV14 to TRBJ2-7; 7 bases are shared with TRBD1. Germline assignment: CDR1 SGHDN and CDR2 FVKESK. The CDR3 is 14 amino acids. With 3 bases clipped from V and 6 bases from J, the junction kept 8 bases outside the gene matches. The CDR3 protein is CASSQRTGVGEQYF. CDR3 coding DNA: TGTGCCAGCAGCCAGCGAACAGGGGTTGGCGAGCAGTACTTC.

This clonotype was observed a single time. The chain employs TRBV5-6 and TRBJ2-1; D may be TRBD2 (6 bases). The CDR3 runs to 15 residues. Germline V gene lookup returns CDR1 SGHDT and CDR2 YYEEEE. The ends were cut back, 4 bases at V and 4 bases at J, with 15 bases in the middle. CDR3 in amino acids: CASSLNMGGYNEQFF. The CDR3 DNA reads TGTGCCAGCAGCCTTAATATGGGGGGTTACAATGAGCAGTTCTTC.

The chain recombines TRBV29-1 with TRBJ1-1; TRBD1 matches at 7 bases. Germline CDR1 and CDR2: SQVTM and ANQGSEA. With 5 bases clipped from V and 0 bases from J, the junction kept 12 bases outside the gene matches. The CDR3 length is 16 residues. CDR3 sequence: CSVRLGQATLNTEAFF. The CDR3 DNA reads TGCAGCGTTCGCCTAGGACAGGCGACCCTGAACACTGAAGCTTTCTTT.

This clonotype showed up just once. The gene calls are TRBV29-1 and TRBJ1-1; D gene uncertain. Germline V gene data show CDR1 as SQVTM and CDR2 as ANQGSEA. The CDR3 sequence is 12 residues long. V was shortened by 3 bases and J by 0 bases, with 5 bases between the two germline ends. The CDR3 DNA reads as TGCAGCGTTGAGTCTGTGAACACTGAAGCTTTCTTT. It specifies CSVESVNTEAFF.

The rearrangement links TRBV27 to TRBJ1-4; unclear D gene. The CDR3 has 12 residues. Per germline, CDR1 MNHEY and CDR2 SMNVEV (reference sequence). Trimming cost V 8 bases and J 7 bases, with 11 bases left between them. The CDR3 loop reads CASGGYGEKLFF. The DNA of the CDR3 is TGTGCCAGCGGCGGGTACGGTGAAAAACTGTTTTTT.

The chain links TRBV28 to TRBJ2-4; the D is unclear. The CDR3 contains 15 residues. Germline V gene data show CDR1 as MDHEN and CDR2 as SYDVKM. Trimming left V 5 bases short and J 0 bases short, with 11 bases between. The CDR3 sequence is CASSPRSLAKNIQYF. The CDR3 DNA reads TGTGCCAGCAGTCCTCGAAGCCTAGCCAAAAACATTCAGTACTTC. Complete variable domain (other parts from reference TRBV28 and TRBJ2-4): DVKVTQSSRYLVKRTGEKVFLECVQDMDHENMFWYRQDPGLGLRLIYFSYDVKMKEKGDIPEGYSVSREKKERFSLILESASTNQTSMYLCASSPRSLAKNIQYFGAGTRLSVL.